What follows are 28 T cell receptor beta chains derived from one specimen sequenced in a study of blood T cells in healthy people across ages. Primed by a sample-barcoded 5' primer and a J-beta primer mix, a second PCR proceeded for roughly 7 to 12 cycles. TCRdb ran MiXCR on the 5' RACE reads and lists one entry per CDR3 protein. The data hold hundreds of thousands of distinct CDR3 sequences, with around 49% observed a single time. The sequenced material came from blood. These TCRs come from a woman aged 55-75 years in good health.

The chain is built from TRBV2 and TRBJ2-5; 10 bases line up with TRBD2. The length of the CDR3 is 15 residues. Germline V gene data show CDR1 as SNHLY and CDR2 as FYNNEI. The V segment lost 4 bases and the J segment 0 bases; nucleotides outside the gene matches: 2. The CDR3 coding sequence is TGTGCCAGCAGTGCAGCGGGAGGGTACCAAGAGACCCAGTACTTC. Translation: CASSAAGGYQETQYF.

The rearrangement joins TRBV2 to TRBJ2-7; 8 bases match TRBD1. With the DNA end fitting TRBJ2-5 better, the J assignment may be wrong. Germline V lookup: CDR1 SNHLY, CDR2 FYNNEI. The CDR3 has 15 amino acids. The CDR3 sequence is CASSGRTGFGETQYF. The CDR3 DNA sequence: TGTGCCAGCAGTGGGAGGACAGGGTTTGGGGAGACCCAGTACTTC.

The chain carries TRBV29-1 and TRBJ1-4; weak D call: TRBD1 (6 bases). CDR1 is SQVTM, CDR2 ANQGSEA, per germline. The CDR3 runs 12 residues. V lost 7 bases, J lost 4 bases, and 10 bases lay in between. This chain's CDR3 is CSAQGINEKLFF. The CDR3 coding sequence is TGCAGCGCACAGGGCATTAATGAAAAACTGTTTTTT.

This chain uses TRBV7-9 with TRBJ2-1; 8 bases line up with TRBD1. The V gene's germline CDR1 is SEHNR and CDR2 FQNEAQ (reference sequence). Trimming cost V 5 bases and J 6 bases; bases outside gene matches: 9. The CDR3 contains 15 residues. The CDR3 DNA reads as TGTGCCAGCAGCCGGGGACAGGTAGACGCCAATGAGCAGTTCTTC. Protein sequence: CASSRGQVDANEQFF.

The chain carries TRBV5-1 and TRBJ2-4; perhaps D is TRBD1 or TRBD2 (5 bases each). The J call may not be correct, given that the DNA end is closer to TRBJ2-7. Per germline, CDR1 SGHRS and CDR2 YFSETQ. The CDR3 sequence is 15 residues long. The CDR3 loop is CASSLVRDRKSEQYF. CDR3 DNA sequence: TGCGCCAGCAGCTTAGTCCGGGACCGCAAAAGCGAGCAGTACTTC.

The rearrangement uses TRBV18 and TRBJ2-5; a weak D match, TRBD2 (6 bases). The V gene's germline CDR1 is KGHSH and CDR2 LQKENI. This CDR3 region has 15 residues. V lost 0 bases to trimming and J lost 3 bases, with 11 bases between them. DNA of the CDR3: TGTGCCAGCTCACCACCGGCGGGGAGGAAAGAGACCCAGTACTTC. Its protein is CASSPPAGRKETQYF.

The chain carries TRBV27 and TRBJ2-1, with a weak D call TRBD2 (6 bases). This CDR3 has 17 residues. The germline CDR1 and CDR2 sequences are MNHEY and SMNVEV (reference sequence). V lost 2 bases and J 2 bases, leaving 16 bases between the germline ends. Here the CDR3 reads CASSLPRAGLTYNEQFF. DNA of the CDR3: TGTGCCAGCAGTTTACCCCGCGCGGGACTTACCTACAATGAGCAGTTCTTC.

The chain is built from TRBV10-3 and TRBJ1-2, with 8 bases matching TRBD1. The CDR3 sequence is 16 residues long. CDR1 ENHRY and CDR2 SYGVKD come from the germline V gene. V lost 2 bases to trimming and J lost 6 bases; unmatched junction nucleotides: 11. CDR3 sequence: CAISEPKFTTGDGYTF. CDR3 bases: TGTGCCATCAGTGAGCCTAAATTTACGACAGGGGATGGCTACACCTTC.

This clonotype was counted a few times. The V call is TRBV2, the J call TRBJ1-2; a weak D match, TRBD1 (5 bases). This CDR3 spans 12 amino acids. Germline CDR1 reads SNHLY; CDR2 reads FYNNEI. Trimming took off 8 bases at V and 8 bases at J, with 15 bases between the two ends. CDR3 nucleotides: TGTGCCAGCTGCAGGGAATTTTACGGCTACACCTTC. It specifies CASCREFYGYTF.

J is TRBJ2-1 and V is TRBV19; D remains unclear. This CDR3 has 15 amino acids. CDR1 and CDR2 from the germline V gene are LNHDA and SQIVND (reference sequence). Trimming stripped 3 bases from V and 0 bases from J, with 9 bases between. DNA of the CDR3: TGTGCCAGTAGTATCGGAGCCCCCTCCTACAATGAGCAGTTCTTC. This gives the protein CASSIGAPSYNEQFF.

Of note for this clonotype: One end of the junction fails to match germline, which may point to a read error. The CDR3 spells CASSFETGTQYF. The CDR3 DNA reads as TGCGCCAGCAGCTTTGAAACAGGTACGCAGTATTTT. The V and J genes are TRBV5-1 and TRBJ2-3; TRBD1 is a possible D gene (5 bases). From germline, CDR1 is SGHRS and CDR2 YFSETQ. CDR3 size: 12 residues.

The rearrangement joins TRBV9 to TRBJ1-2; D not resolved. The CDR3 is made up of 14 amino acids. From germline, CDR1 is SGDLS and CDR2 YYNGEE. V was trimmed by 3 bases and J by 7 bases, leaving 16 bases between them. The CDR3 sequence: CASSGPSGSGGYTF. The DNA of the CDR3 is TGTGCCAGCAGCGGCCCCTCGGGTTCCGGTGGCTACACCTTC.

This chain links TRBV6-2 or TRBV6-3 with TRBJ1-2; D is possibly TRBD1 (5 bases). V was pared by 4 bases and J by 5 bases, with 11 bases between. Germline CDR1 is MNHEY and CDR2 is SVGEGT. The CDR3 runs to 13 residues. The CDR3 region is CASSSPGLYGYTF. The CDR3 DNA sequence: TGTGCCAGCAGTTCGCCAGGGCTATATGGCTACACCTTC.

V gene TRBV6-2 or TRBV6-3 combines with J gene TRBJ2-4; D unresolved. The J call may be mistaken, given a closer DNA end match to TRBJ2-5. CDR1 is MNHEY, CDR2 SVGEGT, per germline. This CDR3 has 11 amino acids. The CDR3 region is CASGRGETQYF. For the CDR3, the DNA is TGTGCCAGCGGGCGAGGAGAGACCCAGTACTTC.

This clonotype occurred a few times. The rearrangement uses TRBV9 and TRBJ1-6; D is unresolved. V lost 0 bases, J lost 8 bases, and 9 bases lay in between. Germline-derived CDR1 and CDR2 are SGDLS and YYNGEE. The CDR3 is 14 amino acids. CDR3 DNA sequence: TGTGCCAGCAGCGTAGAGCAGGAGTATTCACCCCTCCACTTT. Protein sequence: CASSVEQEYSPLHF.

V and J are TRBV29-1 and TRBJ2-3; TRBD1 agrees at 10 bases. Unmatched junction bases numbered 5, after V lost 1 base and J lost 4 bases. This CDR3 is 15 amino acids long. The V gene's germline CDR1 is SQVTM and CDR2 ANQGSEA. The DNA of the CDR3 is TGCAGCGTTGAAGGGGGGGACAGGGGAGCAGATACGCAGTATTTT. Protein product: CSVEGGDRGADTQYF.

The chain links TRBV10-3 to TRBJ1-5, with D hard to call. Per the germline V gene, CDR1 is ENHRY and CDR2 is SYGVKD. This CDR3 has 16 residues. Deletions cut 8 bases from V and 0 bases from J, with 17 bases between. This CDR3 is CAISVGQAGSNQPQHF. The CDR3 DNA reads as TGTGCCATCTCGGTAGGGCAAGCAGGTAGCAATCAGCCCCAGCATTTT.

This clonotype came up many times. This chain connects TRBV11-1 to TRBJ1-2, with a weak D call TRBD1 (6 bases). Looked up from germline, CDR1 is SGHAT and CDR2 is FQDESV (reference sequence). Between the trimmed V and J ends, which lost 5 bases and 4 bases, there was a span of 11 bases. CDR3 length equals 13 residues. The CDR3 DNA sequence: TGTGCCAGCAGCAGGGCCAGGGGCTATGGCTACACCTTC. Amino acids: CASSRARGYGYTF.

This clonotype has just a few counts. The V gene is TRBV7-2, the J gene TRBJ2-1, with 9 nucleotides matching TRBD1. V lost 4 bases, J lost 4 bases, and 8 bases stayed unmatched. This CDR3 comprises 16 residues. Germline V gives CDR1 SGHTA, CDR2 FQGNSA. This CDR3 reads CASSWAGTGKYNEQFF. The CDR3 DNA sequence: TGTGCCAGCAGCTGGGCCGGGACAGGGAAATACAATGAGCAGTTCTTC.

DNA for the CDR3: TGTGCCATCAGTGAGTCTACAGGCCAATACTATGGCTACACCTTC. Protein sequence: CAISESTGQYYGYTF. V usage is TRBV10-3 and J usage is TRBJ1-2; D perhaps matches TRBD1 (5 bases). V lost 0 bases to trimming and J lost 3 bases, with 11 bases between them. The CDR3 extends over 15 amino acids. In germline, CDR1 is ENHRY, CDR2 SYGVKD.

The chain combines TRBV20-1 with TRBJ2-7; 10 bases agree with TRBD2. Trimming at V came to 6 bases and at J to 3 bases, leaving 2 bases not matched to a gene. The CDR3 is 12 residues long. Germline CDR1 DFQATT, CDR2 SNEGSKA (reference sequence). The CDR3 reads CSAGLANYEQYF. The CDR3 bases are TGCAGTGCGGGACTAGCGAACTACGAGCAGTACTTC.

The chain carries TRBV28 and TRBJ2-3; D remains ambiguous. CDR1 is MDHEN and CDR2 is SYDVKM in the germline V gene. The germline V and J ends were trimmed by 4 bases and 0 bases, with 8 bases remaining between them. The CDR3 length is 14 residues. The CDR3 protein is CASSSLLSTDTQYF. CDR3 bases: TGTGCCAGCAGTTCGTTGCTGAGCACAGATACGCAGTATTTT.

This rearrangement joins TRBV7-2 to TRBJ2-1; D is tentatively TRBD1 or TRBD2 (6 bases each). Trimming shortened V by 3 bases and J by 7 bases, and 16 bases separated the two germline ends. CDR3 size: 15 residues. Germline CDR1 SGHTA, CDR2 FQGNSA. In DNA, the CDR3 is TGTGCCAGCAGCTTGAACCCGGGGGCACGTAATGAGCAGTTCTTC. Amino acid sequence: CASSLNPGARNEQFF.

The chain links TRBV4-2 to TRBJ2-1, with 7 bases that match TRBD2. The CDR3 sequence is 14 residues long. Germline trimming cut 0 bases from V and 10 bases from J; bases unmatched to any gene: 6. Germline loops: CDR1 LGHNA, CDR2 YNFKEQ. CDR3 protein: CASSQEGIAGEQFF. The CDR3 bases are TGTGCCAGCAGCCAAGAGGGGATAGCGGGCGAGCAGTTCTTC.

The chain links TRBV12-3 or TRBV12-4 to TRBJ2-5; 7 nucleotides line up with TRBD1. The DNA end favors TRBJ2-7, so the J call may be wrong. This CDR3 comprises 12 residues. The DNA of the CDR3 is TGTGCCAGCAATCAGGGGGAAGGCGAGCAGTACTTC. The encoded protein is CASNQGEGEQYF.

This clonotype was recorded once. The genes are TRBV28 and TRBJ2-5; D ambiguous. The CDR3 spans 10 residues. Germline-derived CDR1 and CDR2 are MDHEN and SYDVKM. Between the trimmed V and J ends, which lost 7 bases and 6 bases, there was a span of 6 bases. CDR3 amino acids: CASMRKTQYF. The CDR3 nucleotides read TGTGCCAGCATGAGGAAGACCCAGTACTTC.

This clonotype was picked up a small number of times. This chain links TRBV7-9 with TRBJ1-2, with 10 bases lining up with TRBD1. V was clipped by 0 bases and J by 1 base; unmatched bases: 2. Germline lookup yields CDR1 SEHNR and CDR2 FQNEAQ (reference sequence). This CDR3 is 16 amino acids long. As DNA, the CDR3 is TGTGCCAGCAGCTTAGCGGGACAGGGGATTAACTATGGCTACACCTTC. This encodes CASSLAGQGINYGYTF.

This clonotype has just a few counts. The chain is built from TRBV20-1 and TRBJ2-3; D may be TRBD1 (6 bases). Trimming cost V 6 bases and J 2 bases, with 15 bases left between them. Germline V gene lookup returns CDR1 DFQATT and CDR2 SNEGSKA (reference sequence). CDR3 length: 14 residues. The CDR3 loop is CSANRGGPTDTQYF. Written as DNA, the CDR3 is TGCAGTGCCAACCGAGGGGGTCCCACAGATACGCAGTATTTT.